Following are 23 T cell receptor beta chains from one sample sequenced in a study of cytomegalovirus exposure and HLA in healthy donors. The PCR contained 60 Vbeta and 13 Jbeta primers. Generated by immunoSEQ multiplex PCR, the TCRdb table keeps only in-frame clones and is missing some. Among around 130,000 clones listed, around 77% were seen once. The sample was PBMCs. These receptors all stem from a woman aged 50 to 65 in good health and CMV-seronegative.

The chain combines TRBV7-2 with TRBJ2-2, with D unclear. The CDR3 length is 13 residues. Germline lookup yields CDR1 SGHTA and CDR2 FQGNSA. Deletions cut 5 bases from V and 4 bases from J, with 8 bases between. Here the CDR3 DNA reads TGTGCCAGCAGCCTACAGTCCACCGGGGAGCTGTTTTTT. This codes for CASSLQSTGELFF.

This CDR3 is CASSLAPGQLEKLFF. In nucleotides, the CDR3 is TGCGCCAGCAGCTTGGCCCCGGGACAACTTGAAAAACTGTTTTTT. The genes are TRBV5-1 and TRBJ1-4; weak D call: TRBD1 (6 bases). In germline, CDR1 is SGHRS, CDR2 YFSETQ. Trimming took off 0 bases at V and 7 bases at J, with 13 bases between the two ends. This CDR3 is built from 15 residues.

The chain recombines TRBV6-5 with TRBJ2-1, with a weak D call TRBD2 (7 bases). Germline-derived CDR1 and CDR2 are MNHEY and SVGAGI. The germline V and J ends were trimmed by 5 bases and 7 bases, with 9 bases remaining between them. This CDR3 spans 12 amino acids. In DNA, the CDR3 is TGTGCCAGCAGTAGGGGGGGGAATGAGCAGTTCTTC. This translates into CASSRGGNEQFF.

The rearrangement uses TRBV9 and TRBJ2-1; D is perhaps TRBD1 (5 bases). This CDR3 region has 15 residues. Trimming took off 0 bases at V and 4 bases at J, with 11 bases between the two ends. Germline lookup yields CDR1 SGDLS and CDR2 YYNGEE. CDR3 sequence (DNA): TGTGCCAGCAGCGTAGCCAGCCAGGGATACAATGAGCAGTTCTTC. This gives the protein CASSVASQGYNEQFF.

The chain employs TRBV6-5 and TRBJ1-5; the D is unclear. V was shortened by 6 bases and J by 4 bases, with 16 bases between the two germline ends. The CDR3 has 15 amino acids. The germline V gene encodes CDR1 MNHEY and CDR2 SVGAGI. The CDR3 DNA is TGTGCCAGCAGAAAAACGGGGTCGGGGAATCAGCCCCAGCATTTT. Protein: CASRKTGSGNQPQHF.

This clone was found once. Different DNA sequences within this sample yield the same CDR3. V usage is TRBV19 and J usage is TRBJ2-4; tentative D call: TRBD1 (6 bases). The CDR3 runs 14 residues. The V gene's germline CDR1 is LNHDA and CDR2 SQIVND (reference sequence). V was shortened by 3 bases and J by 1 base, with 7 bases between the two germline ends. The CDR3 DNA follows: TGTGCCAGTAGTATTAGGGGGGCCAAAAACATTCAGTACTTC. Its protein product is CASSIRGAKNIQYF.

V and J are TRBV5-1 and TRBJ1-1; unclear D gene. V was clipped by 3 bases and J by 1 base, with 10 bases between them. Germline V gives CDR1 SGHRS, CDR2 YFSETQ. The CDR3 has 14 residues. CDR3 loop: CASSWSPQNTEAFF. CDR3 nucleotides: TGCGCCAGCAGCTGGAGTCCCCAGAACACTGAAGCTTTCTTT. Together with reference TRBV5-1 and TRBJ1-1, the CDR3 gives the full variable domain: KAGVTQTPRYLIKTRGQQVTLSCSPISGHRSVSWYQQTPGQGLQFLFEYFSETQRNKGNFPGRFSGRQFSNSRSEMNVSTLELGDSALYLCASSWSPQNTEAFFGQGTRLTVV.

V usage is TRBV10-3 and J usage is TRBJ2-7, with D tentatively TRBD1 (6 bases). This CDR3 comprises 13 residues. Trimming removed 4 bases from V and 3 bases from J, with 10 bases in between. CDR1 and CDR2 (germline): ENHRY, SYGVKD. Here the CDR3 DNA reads TGTGCCATCAGTGGCAGAGGGGGCTACGAGCAGTACTTC. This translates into CAISGRGGYEQYF.

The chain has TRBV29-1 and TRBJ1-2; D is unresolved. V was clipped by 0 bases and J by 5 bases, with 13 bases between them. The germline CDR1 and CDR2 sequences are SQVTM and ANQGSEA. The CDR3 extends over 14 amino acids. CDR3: CSVEDPLEQYGYTF. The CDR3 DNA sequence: TGCAGCGTTGAAGATCCCCTGGAGCAATATGGCTACACCTTC.

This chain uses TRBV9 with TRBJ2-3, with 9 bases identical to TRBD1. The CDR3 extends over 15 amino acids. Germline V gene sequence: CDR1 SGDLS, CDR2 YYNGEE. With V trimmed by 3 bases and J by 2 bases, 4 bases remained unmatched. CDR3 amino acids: CASSARTGVTDTQYF. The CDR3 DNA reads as TGTGCCAGCAGCGCCCGGACAGGGGTCACAGATACGCAGTATTTT.

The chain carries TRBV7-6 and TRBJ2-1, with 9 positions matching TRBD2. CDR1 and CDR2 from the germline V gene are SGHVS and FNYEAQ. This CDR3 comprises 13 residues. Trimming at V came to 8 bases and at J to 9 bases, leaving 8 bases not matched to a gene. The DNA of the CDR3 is TGTGCCAGCGGGAGGGTAGCGGGAGTTGAGCAGTTCTTC. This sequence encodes CASGRVAGVEQFF.

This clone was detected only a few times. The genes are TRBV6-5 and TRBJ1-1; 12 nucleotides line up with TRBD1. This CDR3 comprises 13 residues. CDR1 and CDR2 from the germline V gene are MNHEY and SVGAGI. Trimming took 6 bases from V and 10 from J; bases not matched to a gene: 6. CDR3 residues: CASRAGQGARAFF. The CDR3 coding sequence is TGTGCCAGCAGAGCGGGACAGGGGGCACGAGCTTTCTTT.

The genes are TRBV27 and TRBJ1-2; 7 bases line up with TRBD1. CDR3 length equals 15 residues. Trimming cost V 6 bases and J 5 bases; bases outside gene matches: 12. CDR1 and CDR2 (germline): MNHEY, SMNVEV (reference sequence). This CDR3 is CASSQTGRQGYGYTF. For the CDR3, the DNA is TGTGCCAGCAGCCAGACAGGGAGGCAGGGGTATGGCTACACCTTC.

Here the CDR3 DNA reads TGTGCCAGCAGTTATTCAGGTAGCAATCAGCCCCAGCATTTT. Encoded protein: CASSYSGSNQPQHF. The chain combines TRBV6-5 with TRBJ1-5; D is unclear. Germline V CDR1 and CDR2: MNHEY, SVGAGI. Trimming cost V 3 bases and J 0 bases, with 6 bases left between them. The CDR3 totals 14 residues.

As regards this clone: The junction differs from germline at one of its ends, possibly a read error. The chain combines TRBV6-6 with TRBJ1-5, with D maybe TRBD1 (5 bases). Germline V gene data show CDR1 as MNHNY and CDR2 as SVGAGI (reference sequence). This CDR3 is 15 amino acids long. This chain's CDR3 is CASSSSRVSNQPQNF. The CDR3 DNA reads TGTGCCAGTAGCTCCTCCAGGGTTTCCAATCAGCCCCAGAATTTT.

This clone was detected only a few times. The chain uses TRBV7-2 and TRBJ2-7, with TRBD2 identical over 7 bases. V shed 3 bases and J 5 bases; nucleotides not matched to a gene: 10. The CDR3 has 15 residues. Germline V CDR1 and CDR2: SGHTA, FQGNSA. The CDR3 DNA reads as TGTGCCAGCAGCTTTTTCCAGCGGGACGAGAACGAGCAGTACGTC. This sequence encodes CASSFFQRDENEQYV.

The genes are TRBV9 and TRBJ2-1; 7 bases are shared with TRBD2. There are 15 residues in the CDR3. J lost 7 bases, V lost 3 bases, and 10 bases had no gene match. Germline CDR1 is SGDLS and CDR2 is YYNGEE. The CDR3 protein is CASSGASWGGNEQFF. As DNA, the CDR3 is TGTGCCAGCAGCGGGGCGAGCTGGGGGGGAAATGAGCAGTTCTTC.

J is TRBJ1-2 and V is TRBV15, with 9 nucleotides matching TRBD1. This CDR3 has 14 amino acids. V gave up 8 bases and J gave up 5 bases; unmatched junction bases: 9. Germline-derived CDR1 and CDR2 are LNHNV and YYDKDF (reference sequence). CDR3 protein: CATAEGQGNYGYTF. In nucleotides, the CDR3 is TGTGCCACCGCGGAGGGACAGGGAAATTATGGCTACACCTTC.

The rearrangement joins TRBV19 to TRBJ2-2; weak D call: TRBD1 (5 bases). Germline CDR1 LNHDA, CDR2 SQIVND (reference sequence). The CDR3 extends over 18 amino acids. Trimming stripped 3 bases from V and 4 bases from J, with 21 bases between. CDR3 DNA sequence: TGTGCCAGTAGTATTGTTCTCACAGGACCCTTTCTCACCGGGGAGCTGTTTTTT. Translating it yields CASSIVLTGPFLTGELFF.

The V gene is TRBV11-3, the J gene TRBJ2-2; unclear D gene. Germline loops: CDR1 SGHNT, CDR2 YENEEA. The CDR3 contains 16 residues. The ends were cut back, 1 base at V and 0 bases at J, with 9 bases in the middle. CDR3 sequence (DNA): TGTGCCAGCAGCTTAGGTGTCGGTTCGAACACCGGGGAGCTGTTTTTT. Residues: CASSLGVGSNTGELFF.

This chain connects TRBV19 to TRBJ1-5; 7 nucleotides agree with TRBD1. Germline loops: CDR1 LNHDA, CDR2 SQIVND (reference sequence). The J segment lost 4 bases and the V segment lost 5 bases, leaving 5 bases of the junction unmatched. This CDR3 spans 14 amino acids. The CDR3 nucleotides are TGTGCCAGTAGTCGGACAGGTTCTAATCAGCCCCAGCATTTT. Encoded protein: CASSRTGSNQPQHF.

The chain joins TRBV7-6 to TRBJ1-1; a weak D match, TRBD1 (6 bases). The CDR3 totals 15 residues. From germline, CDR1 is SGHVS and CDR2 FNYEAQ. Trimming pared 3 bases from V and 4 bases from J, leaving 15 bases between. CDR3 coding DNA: TGTGCCAGCAGCTTGTTGACAGGCTCGTTCACTGAAGCTTTCTTT. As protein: CASSLLTGSFTEAFF.

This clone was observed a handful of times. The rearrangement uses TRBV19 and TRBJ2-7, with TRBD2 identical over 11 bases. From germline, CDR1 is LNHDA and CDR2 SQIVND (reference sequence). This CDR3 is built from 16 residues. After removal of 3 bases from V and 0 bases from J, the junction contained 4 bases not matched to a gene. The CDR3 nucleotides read TGTGCCAGTAGTATCCGACTAGCGGGGAGCTCCTACGAGCAGTACTTC. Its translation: CASSIRLAGSSYEQYF. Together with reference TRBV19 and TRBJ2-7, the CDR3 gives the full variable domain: DGGITQSPKYLFRKEGQNVTLSCEQNLNHDAMYWYRQDPGQGLRLIYYSQIVNDFQKGDIAEGYSVSREKKESFPLTVTSAQKNPTAFYLCASSIRLAGSSYEQYFGPGTRLTVT.